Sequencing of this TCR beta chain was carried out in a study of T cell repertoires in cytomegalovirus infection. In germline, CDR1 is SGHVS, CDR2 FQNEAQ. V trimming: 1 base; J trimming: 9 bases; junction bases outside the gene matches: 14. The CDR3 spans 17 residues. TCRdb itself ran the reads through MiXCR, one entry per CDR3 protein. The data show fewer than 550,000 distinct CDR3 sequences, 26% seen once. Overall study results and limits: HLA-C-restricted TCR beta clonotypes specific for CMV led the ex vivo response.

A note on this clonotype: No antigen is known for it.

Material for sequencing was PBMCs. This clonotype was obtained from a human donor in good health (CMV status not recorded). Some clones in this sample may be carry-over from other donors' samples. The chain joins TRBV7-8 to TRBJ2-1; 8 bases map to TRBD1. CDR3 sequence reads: CASSLGRGRTSLGEQFF. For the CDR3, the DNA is TGTGCCAGCAGCTTAGGCAGGGGGCGCACGTCGCTTGGTGAGCAGTTCTTC.